A few counts support the clone carrying this T cell receptor (beta chain). Antigen specificity is unknown. Separation from the approximately 720-subject first cohort characterized the roughly 120-subject validation cohort, to which the donors belonged. The data belong to a study of cytomegalovirus exposure and HLA in healthy donors. Study-level information: Per a later analysis, the 666 first-cohort and more than 100 validation repertoires shared one platform. Study-wide results and caveats: Altogether, 150 to 200 TCR beta chains were recorded as cytomegalovirus-associated. It was confirmed in vitro that three of the CMV-associated chains were specific for CMV antigens.

Germline V gives CDR1 LGHNA, CDR2 YNFKEQ. This CDR3 comprises 13 residues. Trimming left V 5 bases short and J 6 bases short, with 13 bases between. Libraries were prepared by immunoSEQ multiplex PCR; TCRdb keeps only in-frame clonotypes and omits some of them. The sample carries 150,000 to 200,000 clones, roughly 81% recorded once. The TCR comes from a woman between 25 and 40 years old in good health and CMV-seronegative. The chain is built from TRBV4-2 and TRBJ1-2, with a possible D match to TRBD1 (6 bases). The sequenced sample was PBMCs. In DNA, the CDR3 is TGTGCCAGCAGCTACGGGACATGGGATGGCTACACCTTC. It specifies CASSYGTWDGYTF.